This T cell receptor beta chain was observed in a study of T cells in Graves' hyperthyroidism and ophthalmopathy (dated by TCRdb to between 2019 and 2020). Context from the whole study: Peripheral blood was collected at initial diagnosis, before any treatment. The 100 or so discovery patients were divided at random into training and test sets in a 7:3 ratio. To identify TCR V-J signatures that set the groups apart, the researchers used a discovery cohort of roughly 100 patients, made up of 40 to 45 with Graves' ophthalmopathy and 57 with stable Graves' hyperthyroidism. Whether ophthalmopathy could be predicted prospectively was tested in an independent validation cohort made up of roughly 19 hyperthyroidism patients plus 17 patients who later progressed to ophthalmopathy. After sampling, hyperthyroidism patients received methimazole starting at 30 mg daily, and ophthalmopathy patients received high-dose intravenous methylprednisolone. In addition, the study compared T-cell repertoires in thyroid tissue and in blood from five or six Graves' hyperthyroidism patients. The paper reports TCR Vbeta CDR3 sequencing of over 130 peripheral blood samples: around 41 ophthalmopathy, around 80 hyperthyroidism and 17 progressor patients. The investigation overall reported the following: Sample size was not statistically predetermined, and investigators were not blinded to group allocation. Most expanded thyroid clonotypes (frequency above 0.001) were also detected in blood, suggesting blood repertoires may reflect thyroid immune responses. A 13 V-J signature model separated ophthalmopathy from stable hyperthyroidism, with roughly 88% sensitivity and 81.08% specificity in cross-validation and 80%/75% in testing. During validation, the model predicted progression to ophthalmopathy a median of approximately six months ahead of onset, with roughly 65% sensitivity and 72.22% specificity.

Hyperthyroidism patients were newly diagnosed, had a disease duration of under 2 months, and were aged 18 to 65 years. The study excluded patients with uncontrolled infections, other autoimmune diseases, pregnancy or lactation. Clinical symptoms, serum thyroxine and TRAb, thyroid ultrasound, and orbital computed tomography formed the basis for the diagnoses. Blood from progressor patients was drawn when they were first diagnosed with hyperthyroidism, before any ophthalmopathy symptoms appeared. PBMCs were separated from roughly 10 ml of fresh peripheral blood using Ficoll-Paque density gradient centrifugation. Progressor patients were initially diagnosed with Graves' hyperthyroidism and developed ophthalmopathy during follow-up. Trizol reagent was used to extract total RNA, and RNA quality was then checked on an Agilent 2100 Bioanalyzer. This clonotype was detected many times. Its antigen is still unknown. Base quality data are lacking; no much larger clone is found one base away.

The TCR beta CDR3 regions were amplified from RNA transcripts. For the first round of RT-PCR on the TCR CDR3, the HTBI primer set was used together with the Qiagen OneStep RT-PCR kit. A second multiplex PCR round built the libraries, followed by size selection and purification. The libraries were sequenced on an Illumina HiSeq2000 using paired-end 100 bp reads. The original methods were these. SOAPnuke was used to process the raw data, removing reads that contained adapters or uncalled bases, had a mean Phred below 15, or lacked an exact match to the constant primer or identifier. COPE v1.2.5 was used to merge the high-quality paired reads, and each unique nucleotide sequence was defined as a clonotype. MiTCR v1.1 was used to align clonotypes to the IMGT TRBV, TRBD and TRBJ reference segments. Only V-J combinations with frequency above 0.0001, covering about 99% of repertoires, were analysed. A TCS score was defined as the ratio of F50 (clonal expansion) to E x V (chaos), with BLOSUM62-based TCRdist applied between CDR3 peptides within each V-J. Welch's t-statistics and random forest reduced fewer than 550 V-J features to about 12, which were used in a naive Bayes classifier (R e1071). TCRdb reworked the public reads: Q25 trimming with fastp, MiXCR clone assembly, productive beta chains retained. When rows share a CDR3 protein, they turn into one entry using the most common DNA and genes. The V and J calls here are based on TCRdb, not the publication. The sample table holds some 270,000 distinct CDR3 sequences, of which about an eighth were seen once. Around 7.9% of the sample comes from the top ten.

The CDR3 holds 15 amino acids from the cysteine to the phenylalanine. CDR3 DNA only is kept here, 45 bases in frame from base 1. The germline V gene sets CDR1 to MNHEY and CDR2 to SVGEGT. The V and J ends are trimmed by 0 bases and 1 base, leaving 9 bases between them. The specimen was blood. The sequence links TRBV6-2 or TRBV6-3 to TRBJ1-1; TRBD1 is possibly the D segment (5 matching bases). This receptor was identified in a woman aged 25-40 years with Graves' hyperthyroidism that later progressed to Graves' ophthalmopathy. The CDR3 is CASSYSHRTNTEAFF. Read as DNA, the sequence is TGTGCCAGCAGTTACTCTCACAGGACGAACACTGAAGCTTTCTTT.